This TCR beta chain was obtained from a study of blood T cells in healthy people across ages. A second PCR of about 7 to 12 cycles used a sample-barcoded 5' primer and a J-beta primer mix. TCRdb processed the 5' RACE reads anew with MiXCR; each CDR3 protein has one entry. Seen here are 1.5 million to 2 million distinct CDR3 sequences, around 50% observed once, and the top ten hold approximately 2.1%. The length of the CDR3 is 15 residues. V dropped 2 bases and J dropped 4 bases, with 17 bases sitting between them. Germline V lookup: CDR1 DFQATT, CDR2 SNEGSKA (reference sequence). This clonotype was counted only a few times.

The sequence derives from a woman in her forties in good health. V gene TRBV20-1 combines with J gene TRBJ1-1; no reliable D call. Sequences were obtained from blood. The CDR3 spells CSARTLTTQSTEAFF. In DNA form, the CDR3 reads TGCAGTGCTAGAACCCTGACAACCCAGTCCACTGAAGCTTTCTTT.